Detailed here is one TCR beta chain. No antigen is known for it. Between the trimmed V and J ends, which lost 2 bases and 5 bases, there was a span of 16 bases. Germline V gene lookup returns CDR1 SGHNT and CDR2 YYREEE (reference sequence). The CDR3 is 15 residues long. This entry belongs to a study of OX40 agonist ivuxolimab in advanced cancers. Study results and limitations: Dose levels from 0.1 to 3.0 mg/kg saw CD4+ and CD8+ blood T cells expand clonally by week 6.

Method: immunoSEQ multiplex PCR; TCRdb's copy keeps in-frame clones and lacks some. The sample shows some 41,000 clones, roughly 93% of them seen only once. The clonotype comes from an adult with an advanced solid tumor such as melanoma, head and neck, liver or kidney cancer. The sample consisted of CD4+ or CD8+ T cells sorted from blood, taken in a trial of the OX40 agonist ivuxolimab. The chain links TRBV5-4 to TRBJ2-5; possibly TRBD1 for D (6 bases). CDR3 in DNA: TGTGCCAGCAGCTTTTTCACCAGGGGTCGCGAGACCCAGTACTTC. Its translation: CASSFFTRGRETQYF.